This is a list of T cell receptor beta chains from one sample in a study of control samples from healthy donors and cancer patients. Profiling relied on immunoSEQ multiplex PCR, and the TCRdb table lists in-frame clones only, not all of them. The sample gives 99,000 or so clones, around 82% of which show up once; 2% is in the top ten. The sequencing sample was made of blood. All receptors come from a man aged 55 to 70 in good health. Each CDR3 is given with its conserved first and last residue. The order of the fields is J gene, V gene, CDR3 protein.

j_call: TRBJ2-1
v_call: TRBV28
cdr3_aa: CASSSSGNEQFF

j_call: TRBJ2-5
v_call: TRBV5-1
cdr3_aa: CASSLARQAPETQYF

j_call: TRBJ1-1
v_call: TRBV27
cdr3_aa: CASSLFVGGTEAFF

j_call: TRBJ2-2
v_call: TRBV5-1
cdr3_aa: CASSRTSGRGTGELFF

j_call: TRBJ2-5
v_call: TRBV6-5
cdr3_aa: CASSYLLADSGTQYF

j_call: TRBJ2-6
v_call: TRBV3-1/TRBV3-2
cdr3_aa: CASTRRSGANVLTF

j_call: TRBJ1-5
v_call: TRBV10-1
cdr3_aa: CASSRDNNQPQHF

j_call: TRBJ2-1
v_call: TRBV19
cdr3_aa: CASSGSSYNEQFF

j_call: TRBJ1-5
v_call: TRBV3-1/TRBV3-2
cdr3_aa: CASSQTGLNQPQHF

j_call: TRBJ2-5
v_call: TRBV6-5
cdr3_aa: CASSRDRVETQYF

j_call: TRBJ1-1
v_call: TRBV28
cdr3_aa: CASSTGNTEAFF

j_call: TRBJ1-5
v_call: TRBV6-1
cdr3_aa: CASSEAGSREAQHF

j_call: TRBJ1-1
v_call: TRBV5-4
cdr3_aa: CASSIHRDRGKENTEAFF

j_call: TRBJ2-5
v_call: TRBV18
cdr3_aa: CASSPPARNYQETQYF